A selection of T cell receptor beta chains follows, all from one sample in a study of a mutant IDH1 vaccine in newly diagnosed glioma. Sequenced by immunoSEQ multiplex PCR; TCRdb stores in-frame clones only, minus some. The data show about 27,000 clones, under 80% seen once. Which antigens these TCRs recognize remains unknown. Sequencing was performed on PBMCs, taken from a glioma patient whose treatment included an IDH1 peptide vaccine. All receptors come from a man aged 50 to 59 with glioma. CDR3s include the opening cysteine and the closing phenylalanine or tryptophan. D genes are given only for firm matches. Clone size is stated in some rows and not others, as once, few, many or a class when expanded.

D gene	clone size	J gene	V gene	CDR3 protein	CDR3 DNA
.	.	TRBJ2-1	TRBV2	CASSAASSYNEQFF	TGTGCCAGCAGTGCAGCTAGCTCCTACAATGAGCAGTTCTTC
.	.	TRBJ1-5	TRBV28	CASRRQVKEPQHF	TGTGCCAGCAGAAGACAGGTCAAAGAGCCCCAGCATTTT
TRBD1	few	TRBJ1-1	TRBV19	CASSPGGLAEAFF	TGTGCCAGTAGCCCAGGGGGTCTCGCTGAAGCTTTCTTT
TRBD1	.	TRBJ2-3	TRBV14	CASSQRTGVGGGADTQYF	TGTGCCAGCAGCCAAAGGACAGGCGTAGGAGGCGGCGCAGATACGCAGTATTTT
.	.	TRBJ1-4	TRBV7-8	CASSPRRRDEKLFF	TGTGCCAGCAGCCCTCGACGACGGGATGAAAAACTGTTTTTT
.	.	TRBJ1-2	TRBV4-1	CASSRGGPTRLGYGYTF	TGCGCCAGCAGCCGTGGGGGACCCACAAGACTAGGCTATGGCTACACCTTC
.	.	TRBJ1-2	TRBV29-1	CSVAADYGYTF	TGCAGCGTTGCGGCAGACTATGGCTACACCTTC
.	.	TRBJ1-3	TRBV9	CASSVGSSGNTIYF	TGTGCCAGCAGCGTAGGGAGCTCTGGAAACACCATATATTTT
.	.	TRBJ1-2	TRBV6-5	CASGQRNGYTF	TGTGCCAGCGGACAGAGAAATGGCTACACCTTC
TRBD1	.	TRBJ2-4	TRBV9	CASSGGQLGVNIQYF	TGTGCCAGCAGCGGGGGACAGTTGGGGGTTAACATTCAGTACTTC
.	.	TRBJ2-7	TRBV4-2	CASRLTTGSYEQYF	TGTGCCAGCAGGCTCACGACTGGCTCCTACGAGCAGTACTTC
.	.	TRBJ1-1	TRBV10-3	CAIWQGGVNTEAFF	TGTGCCATTTGGCAGGGTGGCGTAAACACTGAAGCTTTCTTT
.	.	TRBJ1-2	TRBV9	CASSVGEGVLYGYTF	TGTGCCAGCAGCGTAGGGGAAGGGGTGCTCTATGGCTACACCTTC
TRBD1	few	TRBJ1-1	TRBV6-1	CASSEPTGGTEAFF	TGTGCCAGCAGTGAACCTACAGGGGGCACTGAAGCTTTCTTT
.	.	TRBJ1-6	TRBV6-6	CASSARDSPLHF	TGTGCCAGCAGTGCAAGGGATTCACCCCTCCACTTT
TRBD1	.	TRBJ2-3	TRBV4-1	CASSQVQGGTDTQYF	TGCGCCAGCAGCCAAGTTCAGGGGGGCACAGATACGCAGTATTTT
TRBD2	.	TRBJ2-5	TRBV4-2	CASSQGSSGSSEETQYF	TGTGCCAGCAGCCAGGGTTCTAGCGGGAGCTCCGAGGAGACCCAGTACTTC
TRBD1	.	TRBJ2-7	TRBV6-6	CASSYPTGGNSYEQYF	TGTGCCAGCAGTTACCCCACAGGGGGCAATTCCTACGAGCAGTACTTC
TRBD2	once	TRBJ2-7	TRBV19	CASSSRTSDSSYEQYF	TGTGCCAGTAGTTCAAGGACTAGCGACAGCTCCTACGAGCAGTACTTC
TRBD1	few	TRBJ1-6	TRBV25-1	CASSEARGKVSPLHF	TGTGCCAGCAGTGAGGCCAGGGGGAAGGTTTCACCCCTCCACTTT
.	.	TRBJ2-7	TRBV7-9	CASSPRDRGFYEQYF	TGTGCCAGCAGCCCCAGGGACCGGGGATTCTACGAGCAGTACTTC
.	.	TRBJ2-2	TRBV6-5	CASSYSRQILGELFF	TGTGCCAGCAGTTACTCGCGGCAGATACTCGGGGAGCTGTTTTTT
.	.	TRBJ2-2	TRBV4-1	CASSQPGGTGGELFF	TGCGCCAGCAGCCAGCCCGGGGGGACAGGCGGGGAGCTGTTTTTT
.	few	TRBJ2-1	TRBV5-4	CASSFRTSNEQFF	TGTGCCAGCAGCTTTCGGACTTCCAATGAGCAGTTCTTC
TRBD2	.	TRBJ2-1	TRBV9	CASSPRTSGGAVNEQFF	TGTGCCAGCAGCCCACGGACTAGCGGGGGGGCGGTCAATGAGCAGTTCTTC
.	few	TRBJ2-3	TRBV7-3	CASSQTEGSTQYF	TGTGCCAGCAGCCAAACCGAAGGTAGTACGCAGTATTTT
.	few	TRBJ2-7	TRBV7-9	CASSLEEGGEYF	TGTGCCAGCAGCTTAGAGGAGGGTGGTGAGTACTTC
.	few	TRBJ2-2	TRBV5-1	CASKGGWDLNTGELFF	TGCGCCAGCAAGGGCGGGTGGGATCTGAACACCGGGGAGCTGTTTTTT
TRBD2	.	TRBJ2-1	TRBV5-6	CASSLLGRGGEEQFF	TGTGCCAGCAGCTTGTTGGGGCGGGGGGGCGAAGAGCAGTTCTTC
.	.	TRBJ1-6	TRBV2	CARGGSYNSPLHF	TGTGCCAGGGGAGGGTCCTATAATTCACCCCTCCACTTT
TRBD1	.	TRBJ2-5	TRBV5-4	CASSADRVQETQYF	TGTGCCAGCAGCGCCGACAGGGTACAAGAGACCCAGTACTTC
.	.	TRBJ1-2	TRBV5-5	CASSSDPGGYYGYTF	TGTGCCAGCAGCTCTGACCCCGGGGGCTACTATGGCTACACCTTC
.	.	TRBJ1-2	TRBV6-6	CASRGWAPYGYTF	TGTGCCAGCAGGGGGTGGGCCCCTTATGGCTACACCTTC
.	.	TRBJ1-5	TRBV6-6	CASTYRGVTHF	TGTGCCAGCACCTACCGGGGGGTAACTCATTTT
.	once	TRBJ1-2	TRBV5-1	CASSFEKPTDGYTF	TGCGCCAGCAGCTTCGAAAAACCGACGGATGGCTACACCTTC
.	.	TRBJ2-1	TRBV18	CASSPPGWNEQFF	TGTGCCAGCTCACCACCGGGGTGGAATGAGCAGTTCTTC
.	.	TRBJ1-2	TRBV30	CAWREINYGYTF	TGTGCCTGGAGAGAGATTAACTATGGCTACACCTTC
.	.	TRBJ2-7	TRBV11-2	CASSLGSSYEQYF	TGTGCCAGCAGCTTAGGCAGCTCCTACGAGCAGTACTTC
TRBD1	.	TRBJ1-2	TRBV28	CASSSTGGNYGYTF	TGTGCCAGCAGTTCGACAGGGGGTAACTATGGCTACACCTTC
.	.	TRBJ1-1	TRBV5-5	CASSLVSGANTEAFF	TGTGCCAGCAGCTTGGTGTCGGGGGCGAACACTGAAGCTTTCTTT
TRBD1	.	TRBJ1-5	TRBV2	CASSRTGIYQPQHF	TGTGCCAGCAGTCGGACAGGGATTTACCAGCCCCAGCATTTT